This T cell receptor (beta chain) derives from a study of regulatory T cells in long-lasting Graves disease. As for this clonotype: Its matching antigen is unknown.

Study results and caveats: The study found persistent patients shared more public clonotypes (around 2,500) than new patients (approximately 970). Persistent Graves' patients showed less TCR diversity than newly diagnosed ones.

Specified time point: persistent/refractory GD, antithyroid drugs over 5 years with positive TRAb. There was RNA extracted from PBMCs, and the TCR library was made from it. Library construction for TCR beta used iRepertoire HTBI primers and Arm-PCR of CDR3 regions. In TCRdb, the multiplex PCR reads were re-called with MiXCR into one record per CDR3 protein. Of 300,000 to 500,000 distinct CDR3 sequences listed, less than 25% are singletons. The TCR originated in a female donor with Graves disease. Sequencing used peripheral blood mononuclear cells (PBMCs), obtained when the disease was refractory, from a patient treated with antithyroid drugs.

The CDR3: CSAASDTQYF. CDR3 bases: TGCAGTGCTGCCTCAGATACGCAGTATTTT. The chain recombines TRBV20-1 with TRBJ2-3; D remains ambiguous. CDR1 is DFQATT and CDR2 is SNEGSKA in the germline V gene (reference sequence). The CDR3 runs 10 residues. The V and J ends lost 5 bases and 4 bases respectively, with 4 bases between them.